This TCR beta chain was captured by sequencing in a study of vaccination and CD4 T cells after COVID-19. Study-wide background: Convalescent patients gave post-COVID blood a median about 110 days post-diagnosis, range 35 to 161.

CD4+ T cells that had been cultured provided DNA sequenced with the Oncomine TCR Beta short-read assay. TCRdb reprocessed the PCR reads with MiXCR, giving one entry per CDR3 protein. The table shows about 13,000 distinct CDR3 sequences, with roughly 70% occurring only once. Overall study findings and caveats: Median roughly 86% of reactive clones detected in convalescent patients emerged only post-vaccination.

Treatment given: approximately nine-day PBMC culture with coronavirus spike peptide pools or control peptides (ViraFEST assay). Cells received half-medium changes with fresh IL-2 medium on days 3 and 7. CDR3 length equals 16 residues. Germline trimming cut 1 base from V and 5 bases from J; bases unmatched to any gene: 4. The V gene's germline CDR1 is SGHVS and CDR2 FQNEAQ. With respect to this clonotype: The antigen is unknown.

Sequencing used CD4+ T cells from blood, cultured in vitro. This clonotype originated in a human donor who had recovered from COVID-19. This chain uses TRBV7-8 with TRBJ2-2; 10 bases align to TRBD2. CDR3 in DNA: TGTGCCAGCAGCTTAGAAGGACTAGCGGTAACCGGGGAGCTGTTTTTT. Its translation is CASSLEGLAVTGELFF.